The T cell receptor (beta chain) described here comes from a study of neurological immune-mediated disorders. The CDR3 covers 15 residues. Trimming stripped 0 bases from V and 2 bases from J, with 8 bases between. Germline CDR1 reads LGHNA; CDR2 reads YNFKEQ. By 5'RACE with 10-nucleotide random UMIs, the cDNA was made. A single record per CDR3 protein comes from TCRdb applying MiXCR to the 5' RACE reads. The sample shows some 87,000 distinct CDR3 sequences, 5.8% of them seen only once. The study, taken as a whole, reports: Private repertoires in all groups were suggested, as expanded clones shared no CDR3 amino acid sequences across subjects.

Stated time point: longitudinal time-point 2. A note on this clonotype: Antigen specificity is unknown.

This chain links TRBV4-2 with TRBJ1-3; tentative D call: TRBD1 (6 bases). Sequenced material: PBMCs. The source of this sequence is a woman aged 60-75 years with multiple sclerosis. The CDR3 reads CASSQEGAAGNTIYF. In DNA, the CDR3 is TGTGCCAGCAGCCAAGAGGGGGCGGCTGGAAACACCATATATTTT.